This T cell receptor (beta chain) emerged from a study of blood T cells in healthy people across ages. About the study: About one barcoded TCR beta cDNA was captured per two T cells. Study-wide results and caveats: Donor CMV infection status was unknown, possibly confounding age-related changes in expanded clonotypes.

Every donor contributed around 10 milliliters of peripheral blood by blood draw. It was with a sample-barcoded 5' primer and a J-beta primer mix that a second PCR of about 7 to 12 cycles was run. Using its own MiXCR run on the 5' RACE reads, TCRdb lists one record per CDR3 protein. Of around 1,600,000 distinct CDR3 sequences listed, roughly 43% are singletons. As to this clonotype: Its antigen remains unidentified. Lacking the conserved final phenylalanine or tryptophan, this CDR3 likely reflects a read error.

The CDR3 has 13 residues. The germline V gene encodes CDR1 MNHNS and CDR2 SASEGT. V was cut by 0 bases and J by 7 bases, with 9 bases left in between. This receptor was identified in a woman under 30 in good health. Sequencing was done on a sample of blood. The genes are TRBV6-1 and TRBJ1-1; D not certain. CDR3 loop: CASSEAFALEAFC. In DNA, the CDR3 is TGTGCCAGCAGTGAAGCTTTTGCCCTTGAAGCTTTCTGT.